This T cell receptor beta chain originates from a study of blood T cell repertoires in COVID-19 (dated by TCRdb to the early 2020s). At the level of the whole study: Collaborator samples came from the United States, Italy and Spain and covered acute and convalescent phases of COVID-19. The repertoires were released in a freely available public database intended as a resource for research on the immune response to SARS-CoV-2. The samples were drawn from the first 160 participants of the ongoing ImmuneRACE study and from under 1,500 subjects provided by 6 global collaborators. Subjects who had been exposed to COVID-19, were actively infected with it, or had recovered from it provided the deeply sampled blood TCRbeta repertoires that made up the dataset. Nearly every sample came with metadata listing a de-identified subject ID, COVID-19 status, age in years and sex. The material from the prospective study consisted of cDNA or gDNA derived from T cells, B-cell-depleted T cells, or PBMCs. Where HLA class I and class II types were available, the types were taken from metadata supplied by the sample provider, not from assay-based typing. Broad study findings and their caveats: Clinical and demographic metadata were provided uncurated, with the amount varying by source and participant.

At one collaborating source in Seattle, patients were enrolled during active infection and were followed longitudinally through the course of disease. Each collaborating institution followed its own protocols to collect whole blood in K2EDTA tubes. For TCRbeta analysis, collaborator samples were shipped as frozen whole blood, as isolated PBMCs, or as DNA extracted from either sample type. Germline trimming: 4 bases from V, 4 bases from J; junction bases outside gene matches: 5. Reading the germline V gene gives CDR1 SGHTS and CDR2 YDEGEE. The cysteine opens and the phenylalanine closes a CDR3 of 15 amino acids. Of the read, only the CDR3 DNA is kept; its 45 bases are in frame from base 1. As for this clone: There is no known antigen for this receptor. The sample holds no much larger clone one base away, and base qualities are not on file.

TCRbeta CDR3 regions were amplified from genomic DNA by means of the immunoSEQ Assay, a bias-controlled multiplex PCR. As for how the authors treated the data: Within the assay, amplification of reference gene primers was used to estimate how many nucleated cells each sample contained. Sequence reads were collapsed and filtered to measure the absolute abundance of every unique TCRbeta CDR3 rearrangement. For each sample, productive Simpson clonality was calculated as the square root of Simpson's diversity index over productive rearrangements. Imported from immuneACCESS, the table was reduced by TCRdb to in-frame sequences with V and J called. These copies leave out some clones; in studies compared against another copy, an unresolved V gene accounts for under half, and the cause of the remainder is not known. That table gives V, J and clone size, and the DNA gave D and trimming. This sample holds almost 350,000 clones; roughly nine tenths were observed only once. The ten largest clones take up 3% to 4% of the sample.

The chain is made from TRBV5-8 and TRBJ2-1; a stretch of 10 junction bases matches TRBD2. Sequencing used peripheral blood. The sequence derives from a woman aged 60-70 years with COVID-19, enrolled during active disease. The sequence in DNA is TGTGCCAGCAGCCCAGGACTAGCGGCGTACAATGAGCAGTTCTTC. The encoded protein is CASSPGLAAYNEQFF.